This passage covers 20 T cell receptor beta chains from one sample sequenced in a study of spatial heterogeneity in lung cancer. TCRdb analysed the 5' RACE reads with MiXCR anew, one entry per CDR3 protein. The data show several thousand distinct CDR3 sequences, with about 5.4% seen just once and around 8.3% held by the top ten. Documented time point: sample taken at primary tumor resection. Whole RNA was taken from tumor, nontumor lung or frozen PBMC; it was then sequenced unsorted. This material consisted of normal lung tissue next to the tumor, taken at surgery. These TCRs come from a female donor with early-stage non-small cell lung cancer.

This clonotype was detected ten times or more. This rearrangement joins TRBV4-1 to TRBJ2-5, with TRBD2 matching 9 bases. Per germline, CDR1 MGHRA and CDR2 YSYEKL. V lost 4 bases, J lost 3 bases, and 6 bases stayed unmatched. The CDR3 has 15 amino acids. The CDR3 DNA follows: TGCGCCAGCAGCCTCGCGGGAGGGCCGGAAGAGACCCAGTACTTC. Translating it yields CASSLAGGPEETQYF.

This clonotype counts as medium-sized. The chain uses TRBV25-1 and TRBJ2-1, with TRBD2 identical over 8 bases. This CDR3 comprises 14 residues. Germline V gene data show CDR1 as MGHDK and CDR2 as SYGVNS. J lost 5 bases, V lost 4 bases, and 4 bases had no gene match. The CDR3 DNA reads TGTGCCAGCAGTGTAGCGGGAAGCCACAATGAGCAGTTCTTC. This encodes CASSVAGSHNEQFF.

The CDR3 sequence is CASSLARAKNTEAFF. CDR3 sequence (DNA): TGTGCCAGCAGCTTAGCCAGGGCGAAGAACACTGAAGCTTTCTTT. This sequence joins TRBV7-9 and TRBJ1-1, with D possibly TRBD1 on 5 matching bases. Per the germline V gene, CDR1 is SEHNR and CDR2 is FQNEAQ (reference sequence). The germline V and J ends were trimmed by 0 bases and 1 base, with 9 bases remaining between them. There are 15 residues in the CDR3. The entire variable domain, with the rest obtained from reference TRBV7-9 and TRBJ1-1, is as follows: DTGVSQNPRHKITKRGQNVTFRCDPISEHNRLYWYRQTLGQGPEFLTYFQNEAQLEKSRLLSDRFSAERPKGSFSTLEIQRTEQGDSAMYLCASSLARAKNTEAFFGQGTRLTVV.

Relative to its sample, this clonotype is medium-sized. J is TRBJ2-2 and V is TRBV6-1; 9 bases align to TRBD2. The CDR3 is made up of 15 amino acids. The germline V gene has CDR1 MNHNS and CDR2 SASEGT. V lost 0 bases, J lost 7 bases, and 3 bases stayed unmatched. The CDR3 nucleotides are TGTGCCAGCAGTGAAGCGGGACTAGCAAACGGGGAGCTGTTTTTT. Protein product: CASSEAGLANGELFF.

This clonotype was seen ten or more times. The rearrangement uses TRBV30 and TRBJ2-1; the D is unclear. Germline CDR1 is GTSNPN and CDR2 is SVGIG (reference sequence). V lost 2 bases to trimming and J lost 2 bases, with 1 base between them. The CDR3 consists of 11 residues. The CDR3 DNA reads TGTGCCTGGAGTCCCTACAATGAGCAGTTCTTC. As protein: CAWSPYNEQFF.

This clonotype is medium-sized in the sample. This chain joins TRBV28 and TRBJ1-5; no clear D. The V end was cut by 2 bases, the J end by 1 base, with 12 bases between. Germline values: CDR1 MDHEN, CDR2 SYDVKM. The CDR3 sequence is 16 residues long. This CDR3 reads CASSLTRRLSNQPQHF. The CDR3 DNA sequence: TGTGCCAGCAGTTTAACGCGCAGATTAAGCAATCAGCCCCAGCATTTT.

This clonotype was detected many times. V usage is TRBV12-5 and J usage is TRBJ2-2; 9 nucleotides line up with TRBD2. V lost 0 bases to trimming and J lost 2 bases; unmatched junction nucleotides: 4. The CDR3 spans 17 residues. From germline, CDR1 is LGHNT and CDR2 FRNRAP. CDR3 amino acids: CASGLVILAGNTGELFF. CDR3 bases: TGTGCTAGTGGTTTGGTAATCCTAGCGGGAAACACCGGGGAGCTGTTTTTT.

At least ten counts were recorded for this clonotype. CDR3 amino acids: CSVGIPGGRDEQFF. The CDR3 nucleotides are TGCAGCGTTGGAATCCCGGGGGGCAGGGATGAGCAGTTCTTC. The chain combines TRBV29-1 with TRBJ2-1, with a possible D match to TRBD2 (7 bases). Trimming removed 4 bases at V and 8 bases at J, with 18 bases between. The CDR3 is 14 amino acids. Germline CDR1 reads SQVTM; CDR2 reads ANQGSEA.

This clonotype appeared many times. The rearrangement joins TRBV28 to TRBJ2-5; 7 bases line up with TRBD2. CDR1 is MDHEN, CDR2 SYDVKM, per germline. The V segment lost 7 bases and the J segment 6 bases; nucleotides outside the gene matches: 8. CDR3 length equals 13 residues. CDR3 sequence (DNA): TGTGCCAGCATGGGGGGGACGACGAAGACCCAGTACTTC. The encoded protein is CASMGGTTKTQYF.

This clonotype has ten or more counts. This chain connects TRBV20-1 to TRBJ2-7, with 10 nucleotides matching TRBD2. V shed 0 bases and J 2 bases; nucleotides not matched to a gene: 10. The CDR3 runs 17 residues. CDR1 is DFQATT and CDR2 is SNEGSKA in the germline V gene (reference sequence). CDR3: CSARDRTSGQITYEQYF. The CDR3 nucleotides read TGCAGTGCTAGAGACAGGACTAGCGGTCAGATTACCTACGAGCAGTACTTC.

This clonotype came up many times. The CDR3 spells CASSGWDRLYGYTF. CDR3 coding DNA: TGTGCCAGCAGTGGTTGGGACAGACTCTATGGCTACACCTTC. The rearrangement links TRBV2 to TRBJ1-2, with 7 positions matching TRBD1. The V gene end was trimmed by 4 bases and the J gene end by 4 bases; junction bases not matched to a gene: 6. Per the germline V gene, CDR1 is SNHLY and CDR2 is FYNNEI. The CDR3 has 14 residues.

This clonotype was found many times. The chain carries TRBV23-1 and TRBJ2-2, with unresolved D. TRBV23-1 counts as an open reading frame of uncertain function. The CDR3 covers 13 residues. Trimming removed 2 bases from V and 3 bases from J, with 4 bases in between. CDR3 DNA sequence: TGCGCCAGCAGTCAAGGGGACACCGGGGAGCTGTTTTTT. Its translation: CASSQGDTGELFF.

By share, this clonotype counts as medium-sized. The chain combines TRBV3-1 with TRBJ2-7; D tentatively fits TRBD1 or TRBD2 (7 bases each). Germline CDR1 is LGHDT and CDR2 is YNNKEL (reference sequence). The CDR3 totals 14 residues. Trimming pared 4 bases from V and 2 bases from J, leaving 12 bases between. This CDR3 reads CASSPGGQTYEQYF. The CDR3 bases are TGTGCCAGCAGCCCGGGGGGACAGACCTACGAGCAGTACTTC.

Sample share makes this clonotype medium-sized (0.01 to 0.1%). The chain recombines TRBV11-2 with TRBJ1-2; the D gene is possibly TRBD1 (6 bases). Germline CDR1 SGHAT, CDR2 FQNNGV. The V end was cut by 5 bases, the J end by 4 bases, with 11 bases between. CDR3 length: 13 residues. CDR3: CASSTTGRYGYTF. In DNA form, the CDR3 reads TGTGCCAGCAGCACGACAGGCCGCTATGGCTACACCTTC.

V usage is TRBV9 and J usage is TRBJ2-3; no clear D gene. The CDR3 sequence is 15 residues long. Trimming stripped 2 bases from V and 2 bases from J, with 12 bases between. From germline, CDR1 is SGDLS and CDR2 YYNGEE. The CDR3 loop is CASSVYGSPTDTQYF. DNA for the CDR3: TGTGCCAGCAGCGTCTACGGAAGCCCCACAGATACGCAGTATTTT.

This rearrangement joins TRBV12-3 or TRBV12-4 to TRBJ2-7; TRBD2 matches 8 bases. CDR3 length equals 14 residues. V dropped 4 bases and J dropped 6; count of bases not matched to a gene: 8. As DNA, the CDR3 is TGTGCCAGCAGTTGGGCTAGCGGGTATGCCGAGCAGTACTTC. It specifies CASSWASGYAEQYF.

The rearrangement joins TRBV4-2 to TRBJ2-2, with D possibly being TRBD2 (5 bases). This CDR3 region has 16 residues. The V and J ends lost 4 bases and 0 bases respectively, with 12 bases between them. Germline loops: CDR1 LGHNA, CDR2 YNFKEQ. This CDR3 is CASSPTGITNTGELFF. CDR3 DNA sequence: TGTGCCAGCAGCCCAACCGGGATCACGAACACCGGGGAGCTGTTTTTT.

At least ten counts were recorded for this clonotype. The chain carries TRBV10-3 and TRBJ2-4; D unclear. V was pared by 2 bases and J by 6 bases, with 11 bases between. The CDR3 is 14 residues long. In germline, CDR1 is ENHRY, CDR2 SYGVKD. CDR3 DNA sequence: TGTGCCATCAGTGAGGAAGCCGACGTAAACATTCAGTACTTC. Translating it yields CAISEEADVNIQYF.

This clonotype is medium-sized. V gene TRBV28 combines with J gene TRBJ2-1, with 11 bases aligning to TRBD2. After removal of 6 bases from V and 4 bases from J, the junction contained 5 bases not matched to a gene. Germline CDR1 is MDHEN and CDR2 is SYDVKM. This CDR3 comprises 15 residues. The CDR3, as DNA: TGTGCCAGCAGGACTGGGACTAGCGGATACAATGAGCAGTTCTTC. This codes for CASRTGTSGYNEQFF.

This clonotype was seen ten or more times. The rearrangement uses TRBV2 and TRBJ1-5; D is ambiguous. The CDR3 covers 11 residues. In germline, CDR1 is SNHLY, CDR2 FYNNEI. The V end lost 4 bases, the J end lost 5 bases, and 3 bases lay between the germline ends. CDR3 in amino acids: CASSGDQPQHF. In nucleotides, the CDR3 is TGTGCCAGCAGTGGGGATCAGCCCCAGCATTTT.